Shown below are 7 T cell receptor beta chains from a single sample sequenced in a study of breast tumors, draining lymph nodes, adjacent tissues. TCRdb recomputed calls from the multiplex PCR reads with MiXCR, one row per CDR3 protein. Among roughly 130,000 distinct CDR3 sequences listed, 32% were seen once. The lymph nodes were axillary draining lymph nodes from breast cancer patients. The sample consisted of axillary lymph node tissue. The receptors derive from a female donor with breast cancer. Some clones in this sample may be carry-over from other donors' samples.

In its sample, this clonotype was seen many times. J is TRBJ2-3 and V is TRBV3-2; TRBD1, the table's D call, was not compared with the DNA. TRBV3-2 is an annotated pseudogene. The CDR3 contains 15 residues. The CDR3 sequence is CASSQGRDGTDTQYF. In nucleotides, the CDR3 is TGTGCCAGCAGCCAAGGAAGGGACGGCACAGATACGCAGTATTTT.

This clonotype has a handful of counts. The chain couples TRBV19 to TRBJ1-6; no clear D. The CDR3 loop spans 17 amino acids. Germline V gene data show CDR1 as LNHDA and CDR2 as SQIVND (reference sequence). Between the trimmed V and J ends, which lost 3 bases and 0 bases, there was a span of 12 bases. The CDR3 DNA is TGTGCCAGTAGTATCATTGACGGGAGCTCCTATAATTCACCCCTCCACTTT. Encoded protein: CASSIIDGSSYNSPLHF.

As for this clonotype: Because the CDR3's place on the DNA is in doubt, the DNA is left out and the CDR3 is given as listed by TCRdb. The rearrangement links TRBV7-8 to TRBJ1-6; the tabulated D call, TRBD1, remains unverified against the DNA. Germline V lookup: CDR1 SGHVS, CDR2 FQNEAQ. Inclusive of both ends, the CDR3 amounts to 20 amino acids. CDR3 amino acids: CASSFYICSATTGENSPLHF.

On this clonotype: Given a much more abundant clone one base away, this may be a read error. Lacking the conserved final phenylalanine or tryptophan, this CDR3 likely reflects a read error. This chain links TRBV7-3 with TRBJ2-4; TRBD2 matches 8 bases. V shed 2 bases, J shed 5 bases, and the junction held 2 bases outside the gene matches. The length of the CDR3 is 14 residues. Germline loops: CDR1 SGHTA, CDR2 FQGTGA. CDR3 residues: CASSLGAGENIQYL. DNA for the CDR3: TGTGCCAGCAGCTTAGGAGCGGGGGAAAACATTCAGTACCTC.

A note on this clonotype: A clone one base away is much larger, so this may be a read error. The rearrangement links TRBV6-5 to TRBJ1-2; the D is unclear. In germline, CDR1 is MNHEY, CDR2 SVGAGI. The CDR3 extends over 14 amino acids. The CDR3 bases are TGTGCCAGCAGTCACTCGATAGCCCCGGATGGCTACACCTTC. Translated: CASSHSIAPDGYTF.

The CDR3 region is CASIAEQPGEAQYF. The DNA of the CDR3 is TGTGCCAGCATTGCAGAACAGCCGGGGGAGGCCCAGTACTTC. J is TRBJ2-5 and V is TRBV6-1; tentatively, D is TRBD2 (6 bases). Between the trimmed V and J ends, which lost 7 bases and 9 bases, there was a span of 21 bases. Germline CDR1 is MNHNS and CDR2 is SASEGT. The CDR3 length is 14 residues.

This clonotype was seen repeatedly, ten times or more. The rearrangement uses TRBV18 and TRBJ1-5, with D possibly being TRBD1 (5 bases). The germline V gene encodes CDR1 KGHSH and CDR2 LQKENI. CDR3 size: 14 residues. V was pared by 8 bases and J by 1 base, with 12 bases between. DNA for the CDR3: TGTGCCAGCGCAGGGCAAGAGAGCAATCAGCCCCAGCATTTT. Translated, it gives CASAGQESNQPQHF. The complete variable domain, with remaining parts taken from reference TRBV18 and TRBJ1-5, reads NAGVMQNPRHLVRRRGQEARLRCSPMKGHSHVYWYRQLPEEGLKFMVYLQKENIIDESGMPKERFSAEFPKEGPSILRIQQVVRGDSAAYFCASAGQESNQPQHFGDGTRLSIL.